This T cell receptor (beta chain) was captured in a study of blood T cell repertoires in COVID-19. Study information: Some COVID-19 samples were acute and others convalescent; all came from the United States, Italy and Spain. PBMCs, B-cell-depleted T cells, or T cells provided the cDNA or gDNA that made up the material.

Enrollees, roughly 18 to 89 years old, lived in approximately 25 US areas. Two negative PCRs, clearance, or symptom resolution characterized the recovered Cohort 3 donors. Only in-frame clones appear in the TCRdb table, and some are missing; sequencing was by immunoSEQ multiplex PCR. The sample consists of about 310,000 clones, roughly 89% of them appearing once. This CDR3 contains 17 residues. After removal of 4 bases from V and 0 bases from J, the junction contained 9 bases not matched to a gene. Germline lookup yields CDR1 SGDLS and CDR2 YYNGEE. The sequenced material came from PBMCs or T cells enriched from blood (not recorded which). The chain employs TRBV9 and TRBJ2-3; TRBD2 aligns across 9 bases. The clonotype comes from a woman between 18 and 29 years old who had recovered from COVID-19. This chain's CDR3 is CASSPLLAGPSTDTQYF. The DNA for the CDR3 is TGTGCCAGCAGCCCTCTCCTAGCGGGGCCTAGCACAGATACGCAGTATTTT. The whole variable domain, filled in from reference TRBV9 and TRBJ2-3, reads DSGVTQTPKHLITATGQRVTLRCSPRSGDLSVYWYQQSLDQGLQFLIQYYNGEERAKGNILERFSAQQFPDLHSELNLSSLELGDSALYFCASSPLLAGPSTDTQYFGPGTRLTVL.